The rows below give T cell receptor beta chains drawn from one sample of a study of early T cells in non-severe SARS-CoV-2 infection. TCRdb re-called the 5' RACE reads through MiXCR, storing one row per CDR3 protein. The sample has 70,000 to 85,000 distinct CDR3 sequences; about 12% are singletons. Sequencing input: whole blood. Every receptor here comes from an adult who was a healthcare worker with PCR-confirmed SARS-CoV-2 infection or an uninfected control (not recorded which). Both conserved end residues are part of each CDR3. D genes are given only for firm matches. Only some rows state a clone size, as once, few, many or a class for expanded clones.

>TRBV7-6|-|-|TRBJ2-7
TGTGCCAGCAGCTTGACAGGAGACTCCTACGAGCAGTACTTC
CASSLTGDSYEQYF
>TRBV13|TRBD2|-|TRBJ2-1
TGTGCCAGCAGCTCCCCCGTCCTCGGGACTAGAGAGAATGAGCAGTTCTTC
CASSSPVLGTRENEQFF
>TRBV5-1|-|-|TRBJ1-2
TGCGCCAGCGGGGAACAGGGTGATGGCTACACCTTC
CASGEQGDGYTF
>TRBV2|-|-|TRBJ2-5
TGTGCCAGCAGTCCTGGGCAGGGGGAGACCCAGTACTTC
CASSPGQGETQYF
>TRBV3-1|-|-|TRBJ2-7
TGTGCCAGCAGCCAAGACAGGGTCCGGGGGTACGAGCAGTACTTC
CASSQDRVRGYEQYF
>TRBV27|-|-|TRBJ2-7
TGTGCCAGCAGTTTACGGGACCGCTCCTACGAGCAGTACTTC
CASSLRDRSYEQYF
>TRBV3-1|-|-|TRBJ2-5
TGTGCCAGCAGCCAAGGCGCACAGGGTGGAGAGACCCAGTACTTC
CASSQGAQGGETQYF
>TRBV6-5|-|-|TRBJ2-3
TGTGCCAGCAGTTACTCACCTGCGGGCTTGGATACGCAGTATTTT
CASSYSPAGLDTQYF
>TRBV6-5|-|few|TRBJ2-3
TGTGCCAGCAGTGCTAGCCCCGCAGATACGCAGTATTTT
CASSASPADTQYF
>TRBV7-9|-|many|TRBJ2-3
TGTGCCAGCAGCTTAGGAGTCGATGGTGGAGATACGCAGTATTTT
CASSLGVDGGDTQYF
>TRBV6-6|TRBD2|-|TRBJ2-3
TGTGCCAGCAGTTTCCCCCGAGCGGGAGGGCCCACAGATACGCAGTATTTT
CASSFPRAGGPTDTQYF
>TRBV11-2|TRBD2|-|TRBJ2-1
TGTGCCAGCAGCTCCGTGGCTAGCGGGATGAATGAGCAGTTCTTC
CASSSVASGMNEQFF
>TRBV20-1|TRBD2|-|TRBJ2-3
TGCAGTGCTATACTAGCGGGAGCAAGAAATACGCAGTATTTT
CSAILAGARNTQYF
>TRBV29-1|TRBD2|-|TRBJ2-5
TGCAGCGCTCTAGCGGGAGGCCAAGAGACCCAGTACTTC
CSALAGGQETQYF
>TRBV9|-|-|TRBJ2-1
TGTGCCAGCAGCGTAGAAAGGGAAAATGAGCAGTTCTTC
CASSVERENEQFF
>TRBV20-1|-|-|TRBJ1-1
TGCAGTGCTAGAGACTTTCCGGCGAACACTGAAGCTTTCTTT
CSARDFPANTEAFF
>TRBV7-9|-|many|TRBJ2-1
TGTGCCAGCAGCGTAGTGGTCGATGAGCAGTTCTTC
CASSVVVDEQFF